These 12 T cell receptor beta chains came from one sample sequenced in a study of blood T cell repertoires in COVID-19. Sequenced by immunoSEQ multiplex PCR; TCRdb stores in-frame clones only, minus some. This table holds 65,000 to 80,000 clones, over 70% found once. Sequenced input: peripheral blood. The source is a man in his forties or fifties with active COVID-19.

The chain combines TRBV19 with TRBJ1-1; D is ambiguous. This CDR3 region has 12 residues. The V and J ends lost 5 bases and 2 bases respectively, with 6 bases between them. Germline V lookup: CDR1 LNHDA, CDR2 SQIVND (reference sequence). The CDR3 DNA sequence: TGTGCCAGTAGTCCCACTAACACTGAAGCTTTCTTT. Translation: CASSPTNTEAFF.

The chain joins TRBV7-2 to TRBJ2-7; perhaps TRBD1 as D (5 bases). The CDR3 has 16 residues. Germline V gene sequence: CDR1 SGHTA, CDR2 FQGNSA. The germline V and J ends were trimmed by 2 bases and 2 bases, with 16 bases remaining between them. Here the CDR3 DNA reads TGTGCCAGCAGCTTATTCGGAGCAGGGTCACCCTACGAGCAGTACTTC. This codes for CASSLFGAGSPYEQYF.

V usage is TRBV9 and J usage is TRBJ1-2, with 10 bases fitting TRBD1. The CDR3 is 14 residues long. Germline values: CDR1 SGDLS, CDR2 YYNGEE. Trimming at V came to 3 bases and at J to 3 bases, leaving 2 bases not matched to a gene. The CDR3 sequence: CASSAGTGDYGYTF. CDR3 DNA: TGTGCCAGCAGCGCAGGGACAGGGGACTATGGCTACACCTTC.

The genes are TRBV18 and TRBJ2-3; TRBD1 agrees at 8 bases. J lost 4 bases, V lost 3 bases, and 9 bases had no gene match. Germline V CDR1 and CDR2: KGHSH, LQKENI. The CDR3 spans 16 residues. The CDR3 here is CASSPLGTGESDTQYF. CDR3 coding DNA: TGTGCCAGCTCACCGCTCGGGACAGGAGAGTCAGATACGCAGTATTTT.

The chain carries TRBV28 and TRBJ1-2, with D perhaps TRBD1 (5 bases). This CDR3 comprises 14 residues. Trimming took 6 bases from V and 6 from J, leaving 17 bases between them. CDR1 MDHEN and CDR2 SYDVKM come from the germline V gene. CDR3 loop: CASSPGGGVDGYTF. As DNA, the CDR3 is TGTGCCAGCAGCCCGGGTGGAGGGGTCGATGGCTACACCTTC.

The CDR3 reads CASSYPGTGVYGYTF. The CDR3 DNA follows: TGTGCCAGCAGTTACCCGGGGACAGGGGTCTATGGCTACACCTTC. V gene TRBV6-5 combines with J gene TRBJ1-2, with TRBD1 matching over 10 bases. Germline V CDR1 and CDR2: MNHEY, SVGAGI. V gave up 2 bases and J gave up 4 bases; unmatched junction bases: 4. The CDR3 sequence is 15 residues long.

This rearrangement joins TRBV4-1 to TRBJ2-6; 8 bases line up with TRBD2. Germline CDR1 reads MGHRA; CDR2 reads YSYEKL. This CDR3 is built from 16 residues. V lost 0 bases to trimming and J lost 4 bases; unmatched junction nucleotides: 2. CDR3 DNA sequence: TGCGCCAGCAGCCAAGAACGCGGGAGGGGGGCCAACGTCCTGACTTTC. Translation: CASSQERGRGANVLTF.

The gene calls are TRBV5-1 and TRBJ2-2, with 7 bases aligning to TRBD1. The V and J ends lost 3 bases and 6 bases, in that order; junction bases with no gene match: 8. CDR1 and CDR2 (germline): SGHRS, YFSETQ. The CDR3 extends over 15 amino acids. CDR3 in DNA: TGCGCCAGCAGCTCCGGGACAGTAAACGCCGGGGAGCTGTTTTTT. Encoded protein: CASSSGTVNAGELFF.

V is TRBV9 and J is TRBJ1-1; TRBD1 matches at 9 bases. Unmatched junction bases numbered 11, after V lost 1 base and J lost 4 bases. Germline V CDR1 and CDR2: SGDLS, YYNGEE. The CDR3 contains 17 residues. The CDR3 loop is CASSVSGTGPGGTEAFF. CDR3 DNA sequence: TGTGCCAGCAGCGTAAGCGGGACAGGGCCCGGGGGCACTGAAGCTTTCTTT.

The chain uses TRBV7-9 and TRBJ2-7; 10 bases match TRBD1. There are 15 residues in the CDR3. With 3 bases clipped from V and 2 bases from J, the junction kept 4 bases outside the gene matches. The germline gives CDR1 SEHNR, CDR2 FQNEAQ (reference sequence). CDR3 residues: CASSFRTGGAYEQYF. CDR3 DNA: TGTGCCAGCAGCTTCCGGACAGGGGGGGCCTACGAGCAGTACTTC.

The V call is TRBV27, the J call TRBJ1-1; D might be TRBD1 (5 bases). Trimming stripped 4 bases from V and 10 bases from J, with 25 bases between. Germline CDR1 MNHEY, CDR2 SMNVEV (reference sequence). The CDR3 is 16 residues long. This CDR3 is CASSSPGFGAPVGAFF. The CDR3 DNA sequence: TGTGCCAGCAGTTCCCCCGGCTTTGGGGCACCAGTGGGAGCTTTCTTT.

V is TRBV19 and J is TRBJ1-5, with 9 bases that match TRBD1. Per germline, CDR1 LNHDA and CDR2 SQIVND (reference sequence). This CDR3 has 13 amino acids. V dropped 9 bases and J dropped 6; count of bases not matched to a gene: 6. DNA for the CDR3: TGTGCCAGCGCGGGACAGGGAGGTCAGCCCCAGCATTTT. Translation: CASAGQGGQPQHF.